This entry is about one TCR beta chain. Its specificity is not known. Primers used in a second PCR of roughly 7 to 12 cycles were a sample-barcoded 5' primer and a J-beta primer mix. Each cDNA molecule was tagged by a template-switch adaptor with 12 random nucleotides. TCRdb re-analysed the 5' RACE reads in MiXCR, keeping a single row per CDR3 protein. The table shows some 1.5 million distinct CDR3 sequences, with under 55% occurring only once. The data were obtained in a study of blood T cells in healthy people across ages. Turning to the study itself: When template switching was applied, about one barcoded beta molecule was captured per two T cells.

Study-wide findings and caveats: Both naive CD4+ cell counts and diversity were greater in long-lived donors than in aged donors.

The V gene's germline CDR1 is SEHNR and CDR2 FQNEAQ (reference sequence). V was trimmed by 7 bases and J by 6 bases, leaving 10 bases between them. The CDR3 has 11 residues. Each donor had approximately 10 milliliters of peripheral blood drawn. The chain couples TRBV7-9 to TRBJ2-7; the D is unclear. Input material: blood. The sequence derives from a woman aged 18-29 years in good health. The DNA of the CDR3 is TGTGCCAGCAACCCTCTCATCGAGCAGTACTTC. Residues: CASNPLIEQYF.